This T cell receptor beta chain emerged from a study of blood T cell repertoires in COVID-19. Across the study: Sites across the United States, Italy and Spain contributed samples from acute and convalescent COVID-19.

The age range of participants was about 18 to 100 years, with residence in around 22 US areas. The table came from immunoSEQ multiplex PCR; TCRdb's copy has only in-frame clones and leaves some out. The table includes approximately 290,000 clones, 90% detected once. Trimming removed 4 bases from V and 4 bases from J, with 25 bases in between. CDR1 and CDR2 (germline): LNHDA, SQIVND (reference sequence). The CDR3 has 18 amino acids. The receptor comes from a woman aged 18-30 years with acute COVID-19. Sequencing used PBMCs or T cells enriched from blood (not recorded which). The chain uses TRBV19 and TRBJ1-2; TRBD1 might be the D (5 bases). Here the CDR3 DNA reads TGTGCCAGTAGTACTTCAATTACCTGGGGGGAAGGCGGCTATGGCTACACCTTC. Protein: CASSTSITWGEGGYGYTF.